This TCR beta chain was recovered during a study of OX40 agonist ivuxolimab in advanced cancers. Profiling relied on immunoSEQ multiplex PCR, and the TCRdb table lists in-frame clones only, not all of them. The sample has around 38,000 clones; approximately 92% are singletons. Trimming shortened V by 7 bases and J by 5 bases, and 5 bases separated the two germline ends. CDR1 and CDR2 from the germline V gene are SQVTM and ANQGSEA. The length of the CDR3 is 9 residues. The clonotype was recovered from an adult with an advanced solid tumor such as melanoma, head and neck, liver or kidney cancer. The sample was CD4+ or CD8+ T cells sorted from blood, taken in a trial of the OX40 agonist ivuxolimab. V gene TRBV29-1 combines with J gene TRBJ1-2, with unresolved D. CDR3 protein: CSAGYGYTF. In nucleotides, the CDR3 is TGCAGCGCCGGGTATGGCTACACCTTC.